These 5 T cell receptor beta chains came from one sample sequenced in a study of vaccination and CD4 T cells after COVID-19. Antigen specificity for these receptors is unknown. Stated treatment: roughly 11-day PBMC culture with coronavirus spike peptide pools or control peptides (ViraFEST assay). Sequenced with the Oncomine TCR Beta short-read assay was DNA taken from cultured CD4+ T cells. One entry per CDR3 protein results from TCRdb running MiXCR on the PCR reads. The sample has approximately 10,000 distinct CDR3 sequences; 50% to 70% are singletons. The sequencing input was CD4+ T cells from blood, cultured in vitro. The source is a human donor who had recovered from COVID-19.

This clonotype appeared a few times. The rearrangement uses TRBV12-3 or TRBV12-4 and TRBJ1-1; D remains ambiguous. Trimming cost V 6 bases and J 4 bases, with 12 bases left between them. The CDR3 consists of 13 residues. CDR3 protein: CASRRIGSTEAFF. Here the CDR3 DNA reads TGTGCCAGCAGACGGATAGGTAGCACTGAAGCTTTCTTT.

The chain links TRBV20-1 to TRBJ1-1; D not resolved. Germline CDR1 reads DFQATT; CDR2 reads SNEGSKA (reference sequence). V was shortened by 3 bases and J by 0 bases, with 17 bases between the two germline ends. The CDR3 contains 16 residues. The chain's CDR3 is CSASRTSGGLNTEAFF. The CDR3, as DNA: TGCAGTGCTAGCCGGACCTCCGGAGGGTTGAACACTGAAGCTTTCTTT.

This clonotype was counted a few times. V is TRBV6-5 and J is TRBJ1-2, with 9 positions matching TRBD1. This CDR3 is built from 15 residues. The germline V gene has CDR1 MNHEY and CDR2 SVGAGI. The ends lost 0 bases at V and 6 bases at J; junction bases unmatched: 5. DNA of the CDR3: TGTGCCAGCAGTTACTCGGGACAGGGATCGAATGGCTACACCTTC. It encodes CASSYSGQGSNGYTF.

This clonotype was observed once. The chain has TRBV28 and TRBJ1-2; D not resolved. Germline V gene lookup returns CDR1 MDHEN and CDR2 SYDVKM. The CDR3 consists of 14 residues. Trimming pared 5 bases from V and 2 bases from J, leaving 12 bases between. DNA of the CDR3: TGTGCCAGCAGTATACCTCGGCCGAACTATGGCTACACCTTC. It encodes CASSIPRPNYGYTF.

The J gene is TRBJ1-2, the V gene TRBV7-9; 8 bases line up with TRBD1. Germline V gene lookup returns CDR1 SEHNR and CDR2 FQNEAQ (reference sequence). V shed 2 bases, J shed 5 bases, and the junction held 4 bases outside the gene matches. This CDR3 has 14 residues. In nucleotides, the CDR3 is TGTGCCAGCAGCTTACAGGGGGCGAAATATGGCTACACCTTC. It is translated as CASSLQGAKYGYTF.